This T cell receptor (beta chain) was found in a study of shared clonotypes between healthy human individuals. Study-wide findings and caveats: Non-shared clonotypes were found to have lower generation probabilities than the clonotypes that were shared by all four of the sorted-subset donors.

CDR3 length: 19 residues. The V gene end was trimmed by 4 bases and the J gene end by 0 bases; junction bases not matched to a gene: 18. From germline, CDR1 is GTSNPN and CDR2 SVGIG (reference sequence). Produced via immunoSEQ multiplex PCR; TCRdb's table is partial and in-frame only. The table includes 2,100,000 or so clones, approximately 94% detected once. This clone has only one observation. Its antigen is unidentified. Material: naive CD4+ T cells sorted from blood. Noted subset: CD45RA+ positively selected. The receptor was derived from a man between 18 and 35 years old in good health. The chain employs TRBV30 and TRBJ1-2; the match to TRBD1 covers 9 bases. The CDR3 spells CAWKKGTGLIVSPNYGYTF. In nucleotides, the CDR3 is TGTGCCTGGAAAAAAGGGACAGGGCTTATTGTTTCTCCTAACTATGGCTACACCTTC. The variable domain in full, with the rest retrieved from reference TRBV30 and TRBJ1-2, is SQTIHQWPATLVQPVGSPLSLECTVEGTSNPNLYWYRQAAGRGLQLLFYSVGIGQISSEVPQNLSASRPQDRQFILSSKKLLLSDSGFYLCAWKKGTGLIVSPNYGYTFGSGTRLTVV.